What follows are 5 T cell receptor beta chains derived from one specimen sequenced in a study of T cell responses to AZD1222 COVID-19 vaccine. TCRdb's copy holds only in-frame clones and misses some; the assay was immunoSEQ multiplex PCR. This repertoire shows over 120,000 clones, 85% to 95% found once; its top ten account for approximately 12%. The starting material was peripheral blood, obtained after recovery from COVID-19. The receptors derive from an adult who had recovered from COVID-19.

The CDR3 nucleotides read TGTGCCAGCAGTCCCGGGGCCAACGTCCTGACTTTC. Protein: CASSPGANVLTF. The V and J genes are TRBV28 and TRBJ2-6; D not certain. Germline CDR1 reads MDHEN; CDR2 reads SYDVKM. V was trimmed by 5 bases and J by 4 bases, leaving 3 bases between them. This CDR3 spans 12 amino acids.

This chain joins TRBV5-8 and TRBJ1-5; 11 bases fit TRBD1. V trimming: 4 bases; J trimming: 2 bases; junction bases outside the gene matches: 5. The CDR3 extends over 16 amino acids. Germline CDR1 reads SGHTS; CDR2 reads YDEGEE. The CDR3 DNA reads TGTGCCAGCAGCGGTGGACAGGGGGCTGGCAATCAGCCCCAGCATTTT. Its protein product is CASSGGQGAGNQPQHF. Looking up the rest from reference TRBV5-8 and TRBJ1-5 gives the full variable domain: EAGVTQSPTHLIKTRGQQATLRCSPISGHTSVYWYQQALGLGLQFLLWYDEGEERNRGNFPPRFSGRQFPNYSSELNVNALELEDSALYLCASSGGQGAGNQPQHFGDGTRLSIL.

CDR3 residues: CASSVYPDTQYF. The CDR3 nucleotides are TGTGCCAGCAGCGTATACCCAGATACGCAGTATTTT. The chain links TRBV9 to TRBJ2-3; D is unclear. This CDR3 has 12 residues. The V gene's germline CDR1 is SGDLS and CDR2 YYNGEE. V dropped 1 base and J dropped 4 bases, with 4 bases sitting between them.

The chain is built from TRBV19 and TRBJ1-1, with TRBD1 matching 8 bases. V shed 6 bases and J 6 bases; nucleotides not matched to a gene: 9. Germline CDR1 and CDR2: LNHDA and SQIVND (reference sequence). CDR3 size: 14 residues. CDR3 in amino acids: CASRTNRGVAEAFF. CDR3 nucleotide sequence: TGTGCCAGTAGGACTAACAGGGGGGTCGCTGAAGCTTTCTTT.

The CDR3 DNA is TGTGCCAGCAGCTTGGTGGAGAAGAACACTGAAGCTTTCTTT. It translates to CASSLVEKNTEAFF. The V call is TRBV5-8, the J call TRBJ1-1; no reliable D call. This CDR3 has 14 residues. Trimming left V 0 bases short and J 1 base short, with 7 bases between. Germline CDR1 SGHTS, CDR2 YDEGEE.